These T cell receptor beta chains were read from a single sample in a study of blood T cell repertoires in COVID-19. Sequencing used immunoSEQ multiplex PCR; TCRdb keeps in-frame clones, though not all of them. In the table there are about 320,000 clones, around nine tenths of which are singletons. Input material: PBMCs or T cells enriched from blood (not recorded which). These receptors originate from a man aged 60 to 69 who had recovered from COVID-19. CDR3s leave out the opening cysteine and the closing phenylalanine or tryptophan. Some rows mark clone size as missing; the rest say once, few, many or name a class of expanded clone.

.	TRBV7-9	11	TRBJ2-3	ASSLKGTDTQY
.	TRBV7-2	12	TRBJ1-1	ASSLGILNTEAF
.	TRBV5-1	12	TRBJ1-2	ASSLDRVSPGYT
.	TRBV3-1/TRBV3-2	16	TRBJ1-5	ASSQKGQGVNGNQPQH
.	TRBV30	11	TRBJ1-2	AWNTGLNYGYT
.	TRBV2	12	TRBJ1-1	ASSVGQGFTEAF
.	TRBV2	12	TRBJ1-1	ASSEQGYRTEAF
.	TRBV19	15	TRBJ1-5	ASRDATGLRPNQPQH
.	TRBV9	12	TRBJ1-3	ASSGDNRGNTIY
.	TRBV6-1	13	TRBJ1-1	ASSEVARRNTEAF
few	TRBV11-2	14	TRBJ1-3	ASRSGQGAAGNTIY
.	TRBV5-1	11	TRBJ2-7	ASSFDRSYEQY
once	TRBV7-8	13	TRBJ1-3	ASSLSQGSGNTIY
.	TRBV9	11	TRBJ1-2	ASGQGEVDGYT
.	TRBV4-3	16	TRBJ1-6	ASSQDWAGAIYNSPLH
.	TRBV7-2	12	TRBJ1-1	ASKTYRGGTEAF
.	TRBV28	13	TRBJ1-3	ASISDRFSGNTIY
.	TRBV10-1	13	TRBJ2-7	ASSPTGLAGGEQY
.	TRBV5-4	14	TRBJ2-2	ASSFSGSITTGELF
once	TRBV18	14	TRBJ1-1	ASSPLEQNRNTEAF
.	TRBV12-5	12	TRBJ1-5	ASGLTGGNQPQH
.	TRBV7-6	10	TRBJ2-1	ASSFNYNEQF
once	TRBV20-1	12	TRBJ2-1	SASPTSGYNEQF
.	TRBV6-1	10	TRBJ2-7	ATGTGNGEQY